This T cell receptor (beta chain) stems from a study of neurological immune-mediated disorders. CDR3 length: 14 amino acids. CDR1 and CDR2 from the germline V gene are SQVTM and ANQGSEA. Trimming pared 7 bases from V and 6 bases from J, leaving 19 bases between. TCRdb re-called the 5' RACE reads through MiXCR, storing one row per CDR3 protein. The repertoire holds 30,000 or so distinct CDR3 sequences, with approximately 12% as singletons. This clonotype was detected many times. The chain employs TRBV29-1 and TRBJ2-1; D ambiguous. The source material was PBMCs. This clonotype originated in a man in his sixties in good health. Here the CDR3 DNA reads TGCAGCGCGATCGACTCCCCTGCCCTCAATGAGCAGTTCTTC. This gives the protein CSAIDSPALNEQFF.